This T cell receptor beta chain was captured in a study of liver allograft versus peripheral blood T cells. Study-level background: Transplanted livers and recipients' peripheral blood had their T cell receptor repertoires compared.

This clonotype was seen a few times. Its antigen is unidentified. TCRdb reprocessed the reads with MiXCR, giving one entry per CDR3 protein. Of some 1,500 distinct CDR3 sequences listed, 15% to 20% are singletons. Findings and caveats of the study: T cell receptor repertoires inside liver allografts reportedly differed from those in peripheral blood.

The receptor comes from a human patient who had a liver transplant. The graft donor may be the source of some T cells.

The CDR3 loop is CASSRTGAFYEQYF. CDR3 coding DNA: TGTGCCAGCAGCCGGACAGGGGCTTTCTACGAGCAGTACTTC. The chain uses TRBV14 and TRBJ2-7, with 9 positions matching TRBD1. The germline V gene has CDR1 SGHDN and CDR2 FVKESK. The CDR3 extends over 14 amino acids. The V and J ends lost 4 bases and 3 bases, in that order; junction bases with no gene match: 4.